This T cell receptor beta chain was sequenced for a study of shared clonotypes between healthy human individuals. CD45RO negativity and positive selection for CCR7 defined naive CD8 cells, a population that excluded terminally differentiated effector memory CD45RA+ cells. Donors comprised only Caucasian adults living in Nashville, Tennessee. Study observations and caveats: Relative to memory subsets, naive subsets generally showed larger estimated richness.

The assay was immunoSEQ multiplex PCR, and TCRdb's table has in-frame clones only and misses some. The table shows roughly 2.1 million clones, with under 95% occurring only once. V was trimmed by 3 bases and J by 0 bases, leaving 9 bases between them. Looked up from germline, CDR1 is SNHLY and CDR2 is FYNNEI. The length of the CDR3 is 16 residues. Concerning this clone itself: What it binds is unknown.

The V call is TRBV2, the J call TRBJ2-6; tentative D call: TRBD1 (5 bases). The sequenced sample was naive CD8+ T cells from PBMCs. This TCR came from a man in his late teens or twenties in good health. Some clones in this sample may be carry-over from other donors' samples. Here the CDR3 DNA reads TGTGCCAGCAGTGACCCTCAGGGCTCTGGGGCCAACGTCCTGACTTTC. This sequence encodes CASSDPQGSGANVLTF.